The 19 T cell receptor beta chains in this list originate from one sample, sequenced in a study of STAT5B mutations in CD4+ large granular lymphocyte leukemia. Sequencing used immunoSEQ multiplex PCR; TCRdb keeps in-frame clones, though not all of them. The sample shows around 5,000 clones, around 74% of them seen only once. Sequenced: PBMCs. Receptor source: a man aged 80 or over with CD4+ T-cell large granular lymphocyte leukemia.

The J gene is TRBJ1-1, the V gene TRBV6-6, with a tentative D call TRBD1 (5 bases). Trimming removed 8 bases at V and 4 bases at J, with 11 bases between. Germline CDR1 MNHNY, CDR2 SVGAGI (reference sequence). The CDR3 totals 12 residues. The CDR3 sequence: CASLREGTEAFF. The CDR3 DNA reads as TGTGCCAGCCTCAGGGAAGGCACTGAAGCTTTCTTT.

The chain employs TRBV5-5 and TRBJ1-1, with TRBD1 identical over 7 bases. V dropped 2 bases and J dropped 4; count of bases not matched to a gene: 14. This CDR3 contains 17 residues. The germline V gene encodes CDR1 SGHKS and CDR2 YYEKEE (reference sequence). This CDR3 reads CASSFTGVSGMGTEAFF. CDR3 in DNA: TGTGCCAGCAGCTTTACAGGGGTCTCGGGGATGGGCACTGAAGCTTTCTTT.

The CDR3 loop is CAIRAGGNTGELFF. For the CDR3, the DNA is TGTGCCATCAGGGCGGGGGGGAACACCGGGGAGCTGTTTTTT. The V call is TRBV6-6, the J call TRBJ2-2, with TRBD2 matching over 8 bases. This CDR3 spans 14 amino acids. Germline loops: CDR1 MNHNY, CDR2 SVGAGI (reference sequence). V shed 10 bases and J 1 base; nucleotides not matched to a gene: 5.

The rearrangement links TRBV9 to TRBJ2-3, with 8 bases identical to TRBD1. V dropped 4 bases and J dropped 1; count of bases not matched to a gene: 5. The CDR3 runs to 15 residues. The germline V gene encodes CDR1 SGDLS and CDR2 YYNGEE. This chain's CDR3 is CASSPATGGTDTQYF. Written as DNA, the CDR3 is TGTGCCAGCAGCCCGGCGACAGGGGGCACAGATACGCAGTATTTT.

The chain recombines TRBV27 with TRBJ1-1; D is unresolved. This CDR3 has 15 residues. The germline V gene encodes CDR1 MNHEY and CDR2 SMNVEV (reference sequence). Trimming cost V 6 bases and J 0 bases, with 14 bases left between them. The CDR3: CASSRWAEMNTEAFF. DNA for the CDR3: TGTGCCAGCAGCCGTTGGGCGGAGATGAACACTGAAGCTTTCTTT.

The V and J genes are TRBV4-1 and TRBJ1-2; D is ambiguous. Germline CDR1 is MGHRA and CDR2 is YSYEKL. The CDR3 has 17 residues. V was trimmed by 1 base and J by 4 bases, leaving 19 bases between them. The CDR3: CASSQGFIRLRSYGYTF. The CDR3 nucleotides are TGCGCCAGCAGCCAAGGGTTTATCAGGCTCCGCTCCTATGGCTACACCTTC.

The rearrangement uses TRBV5-1 and TRBJ2-1, with 13 nucleotides matching TRBD2. CDR3 size: 15 residues. Germline values: CDR1 SGHRS, CDR2 YFSETQ. The V gene end was trimmed by 4 bases and the J gene end by 8 bases; junction bases not matched to a gene: 6. CDR3 sequence: CASSEGTSGVDEQFF. CDR3 sequence (DNA): TGCGCCAGCAGCGAGGGGACTAGCGGGGTCGATGAGCAGTTCTTC.

The table lists this clone with a count of one. The gene calls are TRBV9 and TRBJ2-5, with TRBD2 matching 7 bases. Germline-derived CDR1 and CDR2 are SGDLS and YYNGEE. The CDR3 loop spans 15 amino acids. The ends lost 0 bases at V and 7 bases at J; junction bases unmatched: 9. Here the CDR3 DNA reads TGTGCCAGCAGCGTAGGGGACTACAACTCTCTGACCCAGTACTTC. The encoded protein is CASSVGDYNSLTQYF.

The V call is TRBV9, the J call TRBJ2-1; tentative D call: TRBD1 (5 bases). The V end was cut by 4 bases, the J end by 9 bases, with 11 bases between. The CDR3 sequence is 12 residues long. Germline V gene lookup returns CDR1 SGDLS and CDR2 YYNGEE. The CDR3 loop reads CASSPDRGEQFF. CDR3 DNA sequence: TGTGCCAGCAGCCCCGATAGGGGTGAGCAGTTCTTC.

The J gene is TRBJ2-5, the V gene TRBV2; perhaps TRBD2 as D (5 bases). The V and J ends lost 4 bases and 7 bases respectively, with 13 bases between them. The CDR3 has 13 residues. Germline V gene sequence: CDR1 SNHLY, CDR2 FYNNEI. The CDR3 DNA sequence: TGTGCCAGCAGTGTAAACGGGGTAGGGACCCAGTACTTC. Its protein is CASSVNGVGTQYF.

V is TRBV5-1 and J is TRBJ1-1; no clear D. V lost 1 base to trimming and J lost 3 bases, with 13 bases between them. Germline V CDR1 and CDR2: SGHRS, YFSETQ. This CDR3 has 15 amino acids. The CDR3 DNA sequence: TGCGCCAGCAGCTTGTTCCGTGATTCTCACACTGAAGCTTTCTTT. As protein: CASSLFRDSHTEAFF.

The rearrangement links TRBV29-1 to TRBJ1-4, with a possible D match to TRBD1 (5 bases). The CDR3 is 11 amino acids. The germline V gene encodes CDR1 SQVTM and CDR2 ANQGSEA. The V end was cut by 6 bases, the J end by 8 bases, with 10 bases between. The CDR3: CSVSRGEKLFF. CDR3 bases: TGCAGCGTGAGCCGGGGGGAAAAACTGTTTTTT.

V usage is TRBV6-5 and J usage is TRBJ1-2; D perhaps matches TRBD1 (5 bases). The CDR3 covers 14 residues. Between the trimmed V and J ends, which lost 6 bases and 7 bases, there was a span of 18 bases. The germline V gene has CDR1 MNHEY and CDR2 SVGAGI. The CDR3 is CASSPPGRMGGYTF. Written as DNA, the CDR3 is TGTGCCAGCAGCCCTCCAGGGAGAATGGGTGGCTACACCTTC.

Only a few counts were recorded for this clone. V is TRBV4-2 and J is TRBJ1-1; D possibly corresponds to TRBD1 (6 bases). Germline lookup yields CDR1 LGHNA and CDR2 YNFKEQ. The CDR3 is 15 residues long. V was clipped by 1 base and J by 1 base, with 10 bases between them. The CDR3 DNA reads as TGTGCCAGCAGCCAAGCCGGGACAACGAACACTGAAGCTTTCTTT. Its translation is CASSQAGTTNTEAFF.

V and J are TRBV7-8 and TRBJ2-3; TRBD2 matches at 12 bases. This CDR3 is 16 amino acids long. The V gene end was trimmed by 4 bases and the J gene end by 3 bases; junction bases not matched to a gene: 5. Germline loops: CDR1 SGHVS, CDR2 FQNEAQ. The CDR3 bases are TGTGCCAGCAGCTACCTAGCGGGGGGGGGAACAGATACGCAGTATTTT. The encoded protein is CASSYLAGGGTDTQYF.

This clone was picked up a small number of times. The chain links TRBV7-9 to TRBJ2-7; 12 nucleotides line up with TRBD2. The CDR3 is made up of 15 amino acids. CDR1 is SEHNR, CDR2 FQNEAQ, per germline (reference sequence). With V trimmed by 5 bases and J by 4 bases, 6 bases remained unmatched. CDR3 amino acids: CASSATSGSRYEQYF. The CDR3, as DNA: TGTGCCAGCAGCGCGACTAGCGGGAGTAGGTACGAGCAGTACTTC.

The genes are TRBV27 and TRBJ2-7; weak D call: TRBD1 (6 bases). Germline lookup yields CDR1 MNHEY and CDR2 SMNVEV (reference sequence). Trimming took off 5 bases at V and 3 bases at J, with 11 bases between the two ends. The CDR3 runs 13 residues. CDR3 sequence: CASSRTASYEQYF. Written as DNA, the CDR3 is TGTGCCAGCAGTCGGACAGCGAGCTACGAGCAGTACTTC.

For the CDR3, the DNA is TGCGCCAGCAGCTTACAGTCAGGGGGTTCCTACGAGCAGTACTTC. Protein product: CASSLQSGGSYEQYF. The chain joins TRBV5-1 to TRBJ2-7; 7 positions match TRBD1. This CDR3 comprises 15 residues. Trimming at V came to 2 bases and at J to 1 base, leaving 6 bases not matched to a gene. CDR1 and CDR2 from the germline V gene are SGHRS and YFSETQ.

The chain couples TRBV4-3 to TRBJ2-3, with D maybe TRBD1 (5 bases). The CDR3 length is 16 residues. V was shortened by 4 bases and J by 2 bases, with 16 bases between the two germline ends. Germline lookup yields CDR1 LGHNA and CDR2 YSLEER. DNA of the CDR3: TGCGCCAGCAGCCCCCGCGTGATAGGGGACACAGATACGCAGTATTTT. Its translation is CASSPRVIGDTDTQYF.